Shown below are 18 T cell receptor beta chains from a single sample sequenced in a study of metastatic and nonmetastatic thyroid tumors. Thyroid surgery was preceded by no treatment in any patient. TCRdb reprocessed the PCR reads via MiXCR. This table has about 18,000 clones, 20% to 25% appearing once. Sequenced sample: tumor tissue. All receptors come from a female donor with papillary thyroid cancer or a benign thyroid nodule (not recorded which). Some clones in this sample may be carry-over from other donors' samples.

This clone was observed at least ten times. The rearrangement joins TRBV11-3 to TRBJ1-1; D remains ambiguous. Trimming removed 2 bases from V and 6 bases from J, with 7 bases in between. CDR1 is SGHNT, CDR2 YENEEA, per germline. The CDR3 contains 12 residues. In DNA, the CDR3 is TGTGCCAGCAGCTTACGGACTGCTGAAGCTTTCTTT. This codes for CASSLRTAEAFF.

This chain joins TRBV6-2 or TRBV6-3 and TRBJ1-2; D is uncertain. The germline V and J ends were trimmed by 2 bases and 3 bases, with 4 bases remaining between them. The CDR3 loop spans 12 amino acids. Looked up from germline, CDR1 is MNHEY and CDR2 is SVGEGT. The CDR3 sequence is CASSYQYYGYTF. In DNA form, the CDR3 reads TGTGCCAGCAGTTACCAGTACTATGGCTACACCTTC.

For this clone: A much larger clone is a single base away; this may be a read error. The gene calls are TRBV5-1 and TRBJ1-2; no firm D call. The CDR3 contains 11 residues. Germline V gene sequence: CDR1 SGHRS, CDR2 YFSETQ. The CDR3 nucleotides are TGCGCCAGCAGCTCTGGGTATGACTACACCTTC. Its protein product is CASSSGYDYTF.

A remark on this clone: Germline is not matched at one junction end, which may reflect a read error. The same CDR3 can be traced to other DNA sequences in this sample. The genes are TRBV5-1 and TRBJ1-1, with a tentative D call TRBD1 (6 bases). Per the germline V gene, CDR1 is SGHRS and CDR2 is YFSETQ. This CDR3 region has 14 residues. In DNA form, the CDR3 reads TGTGCCAGCATCAAGGACAGCATGAACACTGAGGCTTTCTTT. Amino acid sequence: CASIKDSMNTEAFF.

Ten or more counts support this clone. The chain combines TRBV28 with TRBJ1-4, with 11 positions matching TRBD1. The J segment lost 5 bases and the V segment lost 5 bases, leaving 7 bases of the junction unmatched. The CDR3 sequence is 16 residues long. Germline V gene sequence: CDR1 MDHEN, CDR2 SYDVKM. CDR3 amino acids: CASSPGGTGGNEKLFF. The CDR3 bases are TGTGCCAGCAGTCCAGGGGGGACAGGGGGAAATGAAAAACTGTTTTTT.

This chain links TRBV11-1 with TRBJ2-1; D possibly corresponds to TRBD2 (5 bases). Germline V lookup: CDR1 SGHAT, CDR2 FQDESV (reference sequence). The CDR3 loop spans 16 amino acids. Trimming left V 5 bases short and J 0 bases short, with 14 bases between. As DNA, the CDR3 is TGTGCCAGCAGCCCCGCCGCGGGTTACTCCTACAATGAGCAGTTCTTC. This encodes CASSPAAGYSYNEQFF.

This clone was observed a few times. V is TRBV6-5 and J is TRBJ2-7, with D perhaps given as TRBD1 or TRBD2 (5 bases each). This CDR3 comprises 17 residues. The V end lost 2 bases, the J end lost 5 bases, and 22 bases lay between the germline ends. Germline CDR1 MNHEY, CDR2 SVGAGI. For the CDR3, the DNA is TGTGCCAGCAGTTACCTTTCAGGGAACCCGCTAGCCCACGAGCAGTACTTC. Protein product: CASSYLSGNPLAHEQYF.

This clone occurred many times. The chain uses TRBV6-1 and TRBJ2-1; a weak D match, TRBD2 (6 bases). Germline-derived CDR1 and CDR2 are MNHNS and SASEGT. The CDR3 runs 12 residues. The V end lost 10 bases, the J end lost 4 bases, and 11 bases lay between the germline ends. The CDR3 DNA follows: TGTGCCACCTCGGAGGGGTACAATGAGCAGTTCTTC. Protein sequence: CATSEGYNEQFF.

The rearrangement joins TRBV27 to TRBJ2-7; maybe TRBD1 (6 bases). Per germline, CDR1 MNHEY and CDR2 SMNVEV (reference sequence). The V gene lost 5 bases and the J gene lost 3 bases, with 11 bases spanning the gap. This CDR3 has 13 amino acids. This chain's CDR3 is CASSPGTNYEQYV. The CDR3 bases are TGTGCCAGCAGTCCCGGGACAAACTACGAGCAGTACGTC.

This chain uses TRBV30 with TRBJ2-2; D is unresolved. Germline V lookup: CDR1 GTSNPN, CDR2 SVGIG (reference sequence). This CDR3 contains 12 residues. The V end lost 5 bases, the J end lost 4 bases, and 8 bases lay between the germline ends. DNA of the CDR3: TGTGCCTGGGGTGCAAGCACCGGGGAGCTGTTTTTT. Translation gives CAWGASTGELFF.

This clone was detected only a few times. A read error may account for a junction end that differs from germline. J is TRBJ1-1 and V is TRBV27; D may be TRBD1 (6 bases). Germline assignment: CDR1 MNHEY and CDR2 SMNVEV (reference sequence). The length of the CDR3 is 13 residues. This CDR3 reads CASKGLGGSESFF. CDR3 DNA: TGTGCCAGCAAGGGACTAGGGGGGTCTGAATCTTTCTTT.

The CDR3 bases are TGCAGTGCTAGACGGAGTGGGAGAGGTCAAGAGACCCAGTACTTC. Protein sequence: CSARRSGRGQETQYF. The genes are TRBV20-1 and TRBJ2-5, with D possibly TRBD2 on 5 matching bases. Trimming removed 2 bases from V and 2 bases from J, with 15 bases in between. Germline values: CDR1 DFQATT, CDR2 SNEGSKA (reference sequence). The CDR3 runs 15 residues.

By share, this clone counts as medium-sized (0.01 to 0.1%). The chain couples TRBV15 to TRBJ1-1, with TRBD1 matching over 8 bases. Germline CDR1 is LNHNV and CDR2 is YYDKDF (reference sequence). Germline trimming cut 4 bases from V and 5 bases from J; bases unmatched to any gene: 3. The CDR3 is made up of 13 amino acids. CDR3 DNA: TGTGCCACCAGCACAACAGGGGGAACTGAAGCTTTCTTT. Amino acids: CATSTTGGTEAFF.

The V call is TRBV6-1, the J call TRBJ2-7; the D gene is possibly TRBD2 (5 bases). V lost 5 bases, J lost 0 bases, and 8 bases lay in between. Germline V gene data show CDR1 as MNHNS and CDR2 as SASEGT. CDR3 size: 13 residues. The CDR3 here is CASSPGNSYEQYV. CDR3 DNA: TGTGCCAGCAGTCCCGGGAACTCCTACGAGCAGTACGTC.

The sample holds a few counts of this clone. The CDR3 DNA reads as TGTGCCAACTCTCTGACATGGTCCTACGAGCAGTACTTC. It translates to CANSLTWSYEQYF. This sequence joins TRBV6-1 and TRBJ2-7; D is ambiguous. The CDR3 has 13 residues. Trimming removed 10 bases from V and 1 base from J, with 14 bases in between. CDR1 is MNHNS, CDR2 SASEGT, per germline.

In its sample, this clone ranks as medium-sized (0.01 to 0.1%). Other nucleotide sequences from this sample produce the same CDR3. V is TRBV27 and J is TRBJ2-7; a weak D match, TRBD2 (5 bases). The germline V and J ends were trimmed by 6 bases and 4 bases, with 16 bases remaining between them. The CDR3 extends over 14 amino acids. From germline, CDR1 is MNHEY and CDR2 SMNVEV (reference sequence). The CDR3 loop is CASRPRGNGYEQYF. The CDR3 bases are TGTGCCAGCAGACCTCGGGGTAACGGGTACGAGCAGTACTTC.

A note on this clone: The junction departs from the called germline gene at one end, perhaps through a read error. The CDR3 coding sequence is TGTGCCGGCTCACCAACCCGTAGTATCACAGATACGCAGTATTTT. Translated: CAGSPTRSITDTQYF. The chain uses TRBV18 and TRBJ2-3; D ambiguous. This CDR3 region has 15 residues. CDR1 and CDR2 (germline): KGHSH, LQKENI.

The V call is TRBV7-3, the J call TRBJ2-3, with D perhaps TRBD2 (6 bases). CDR1 is SGHTA, CDR2 FQGTGA, per germline. This CDR3 is 15 amino acids long. Deletions cut 5 bases from V and 0 bases from J, with 12 bases between. CDR3 sequence: CASSPAGTSTDTQYF. In DNA form, the CDR3 reads TGTGCCAGCAGCCCGGCCGGGACTAGCACAGATACGCAGTATTTT.